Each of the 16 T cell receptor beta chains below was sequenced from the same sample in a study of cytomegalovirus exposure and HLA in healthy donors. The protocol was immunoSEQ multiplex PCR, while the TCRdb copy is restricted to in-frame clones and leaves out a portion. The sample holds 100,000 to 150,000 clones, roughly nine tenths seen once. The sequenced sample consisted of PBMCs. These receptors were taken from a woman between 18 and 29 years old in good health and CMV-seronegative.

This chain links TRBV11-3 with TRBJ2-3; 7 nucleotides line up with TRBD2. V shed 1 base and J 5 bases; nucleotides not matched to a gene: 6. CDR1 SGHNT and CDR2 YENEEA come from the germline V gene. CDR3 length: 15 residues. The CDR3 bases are TGTGCCAGCAGCTTAGTTCCTAGCGGACAAGATACGCAGTATTTT. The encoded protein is CASSLVPSGQDTQYF.

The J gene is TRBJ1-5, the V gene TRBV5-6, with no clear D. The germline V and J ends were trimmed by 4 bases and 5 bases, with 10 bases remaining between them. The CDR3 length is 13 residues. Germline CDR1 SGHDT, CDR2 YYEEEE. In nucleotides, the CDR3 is TGTGCCAGCAGCCTGGGCGCCGATCAGCCCCAGCATTTT. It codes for CASSLGADQPQHF.

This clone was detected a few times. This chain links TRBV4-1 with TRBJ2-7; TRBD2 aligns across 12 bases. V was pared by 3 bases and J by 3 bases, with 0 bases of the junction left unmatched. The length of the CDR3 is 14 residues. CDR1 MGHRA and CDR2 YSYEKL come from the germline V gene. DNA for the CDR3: TGCGCCAGCAGCCAGACTAGCGGGGGCTACGAGCAGTACTTC. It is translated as CASSQTSGGYEQYF.

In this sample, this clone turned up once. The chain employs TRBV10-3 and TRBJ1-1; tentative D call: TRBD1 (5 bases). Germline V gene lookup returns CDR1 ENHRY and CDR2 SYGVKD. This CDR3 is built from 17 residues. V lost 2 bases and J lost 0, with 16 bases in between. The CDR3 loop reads CAISEPDSDPMNTEAFF. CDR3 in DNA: TGTGCCATCAGTGAGCCTGACAGTGATCCTATGAACACTGAAGCTTTCTTT.

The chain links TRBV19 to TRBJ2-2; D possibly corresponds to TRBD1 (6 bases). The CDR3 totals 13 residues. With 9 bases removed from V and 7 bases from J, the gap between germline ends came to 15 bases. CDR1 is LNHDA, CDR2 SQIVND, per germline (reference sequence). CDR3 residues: CASRNREIGELFF. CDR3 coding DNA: TGTGCCAGCCGAAACAGGGAAATCGGGGAGCTGTTTTTT.

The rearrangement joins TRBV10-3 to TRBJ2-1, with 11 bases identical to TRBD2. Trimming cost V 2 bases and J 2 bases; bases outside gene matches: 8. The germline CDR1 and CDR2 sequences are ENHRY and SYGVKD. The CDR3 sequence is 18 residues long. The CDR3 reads CAISETYSGGGTYNEQFF. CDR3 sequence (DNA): TGTGCCATCAGTGAGACGTATAGCGGGGGGGGAACCTACAATGAGCAGTTCTTC.

Written as DNA, the CDR3 is TGTGCCAGCAGCTTATTTGAGCTTATGAATTCACCCCTCCACTTT. It specifies CASSLFELMNSPLHF. This chain uses TRBV7-8 with TRBJ1-6; D is unclear. The germline V and J ends were trimmed by 2 bases and 7 bases, with 12 bases remaining between them. Per germline, CDR1 SGHVS and CDR2 FQNEAQ. There are 15 residues in the CDR3.

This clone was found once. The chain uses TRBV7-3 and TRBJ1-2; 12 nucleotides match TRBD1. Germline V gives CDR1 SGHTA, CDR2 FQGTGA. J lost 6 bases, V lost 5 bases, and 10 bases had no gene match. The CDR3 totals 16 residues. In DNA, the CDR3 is TGTGCCAGCAGCGAACCGGGACAGGGGGCGGTCGATGGCTACACCTTC. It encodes CASSEPGQGAVDGYTF.

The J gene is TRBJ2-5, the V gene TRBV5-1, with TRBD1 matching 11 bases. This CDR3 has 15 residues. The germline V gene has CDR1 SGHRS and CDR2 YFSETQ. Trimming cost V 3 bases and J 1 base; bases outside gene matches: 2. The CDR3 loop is CASSSGQGAQETQYF. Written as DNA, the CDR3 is TGCGCCAGCAGCTCCGGACAGGGGGCCCAAGAGACCCAGTACTTC.

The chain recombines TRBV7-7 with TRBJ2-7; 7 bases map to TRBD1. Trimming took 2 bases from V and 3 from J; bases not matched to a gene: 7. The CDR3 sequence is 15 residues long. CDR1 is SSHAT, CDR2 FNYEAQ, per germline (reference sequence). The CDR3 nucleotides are TGTGCCAGCAGCTTAAGGCAGGGGGTAAACTACGAGCAGTACTTC. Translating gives CASSLRQGVNYEQYF.

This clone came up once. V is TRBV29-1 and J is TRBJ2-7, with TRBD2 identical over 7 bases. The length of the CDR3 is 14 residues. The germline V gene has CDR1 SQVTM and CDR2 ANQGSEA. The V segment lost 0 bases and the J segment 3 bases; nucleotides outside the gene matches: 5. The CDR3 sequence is CSVEEYGLGYEQYF. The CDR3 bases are TGCAGCGTTGAAGAGTATGGACTAGGCTACGAGCAGTACTTC.

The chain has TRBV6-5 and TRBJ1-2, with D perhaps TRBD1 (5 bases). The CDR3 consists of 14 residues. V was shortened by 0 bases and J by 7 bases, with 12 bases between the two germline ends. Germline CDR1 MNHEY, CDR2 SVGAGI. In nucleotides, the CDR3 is TGTGCCAGCAGTTACTCGTGGGCAGGGTCTGGCTACACCTTC. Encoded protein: CASSYSWAGSGYTF.

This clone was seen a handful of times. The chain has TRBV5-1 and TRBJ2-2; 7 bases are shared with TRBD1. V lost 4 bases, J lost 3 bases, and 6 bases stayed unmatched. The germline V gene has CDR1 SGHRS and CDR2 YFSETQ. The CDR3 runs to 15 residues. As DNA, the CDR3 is TGCGCCAGCAGCCCGGTCACAGGGGACACCGGGGAGCTGTTTTTT. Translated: CASSPVTGDTGELFF.

This CDR3 is CASRIWAANTGELFF. CDR3 DNA sequence: TGCGCCAGCAGAATCTGGGCCGCGAACACCGGGGAGCTGTTTTTT. The chain has TRBV5-1 and TRBJ2-2; D call uncertain. CDR3 length equals 15 residues. The ends were cut back, 5 bases at V and 0 bases at J, with 11 bases in the middle. CDR1 is SGHRS and CDR2 is YFSETQ in the germline V gene.

CDR3 in amino acids: CASSWPGVEDTEAFF. The DNA for the CDR3 is TGTGCCAGCAGCTGGCCAGGGGTGGAGGACACTGAAGCTTTCTTT. This chain connects TRBV7-9 to TRBJ1-1; D may be TRBD1 (6 bases). V was trimmed by 4 bases and J by 3 bases, leaving 15 bases between them. This CDR3 is 15 amino acids long. Germline V gives CDR1 SEHNR, CDR2 FQNEAQ (reference sequence).

The CDR3 DNA is TGCGCCAGCAGCGATCAGGGAAACACTGAAGCTTTCTTT. Translated, it gives CASSDQGNTEAFF. V is TRBV5-1 and J is TRBJ1-1, with D maybe TRBD1 (5 bases). V lost 4 bases and J lost 2, with 9 bases in between. This CDR3 has 13 amino acids. Germline lookup yields CDR1 SGHRS and CDR2 YFSETQ.